These 22 T cell receptor beta chains originate from one sample sequenced in a study of blood T cell repertoires in COVID-19. Assay: immunoSEQ multiplex PCR; the TCRdb copy retains only in-frame clones and omits some. The table shows 85,000 to 100,000 clones, with roughly 75% occurring only once. Sample: peripheral blood. These receptors all stem from a man aged 50-59 years who had recovered from COVID-19.

The chain couples TRBV11-2 to TRBJ1-5, with a tentative D call TRBD1 (5 bases). Germline CDR1 is SGHAT and CDR2 is FQNNGV. The ends were cut back, 5 bases at V and 2 bases at J, with 13 bases in the middle. The CDR3 has 15 amino acids. CDR3 in amino acids: CASSPHVGGNQPQHF. In nucleotides, the CDR3 is TGTGCCAGCAGCCCACATGTAGGGGGCAATCAGCCCCAGCATTTT.

The CDR3: CASSLRSGDLFKGNTEAFF. In DNA form, the CDR3 reads TGTGCCAGCAGTTTAAGATCGGGGGACCTTTTTAAAGGGAACACTGAAGCTTTCTTT. The chain employs TRBV27 and TRBJ1-1; perhaps TRBD1 as D (5 bases). Germline loops: CDR1 MNHEY, CDR2 SMNVEV (reference sequence). This CDR3 is built from 19 residues. The V and J ends lost 2 bases and 1 base respectively, with 23 bases between them.

This chain connects TRBV3-1 (or the pseudogene TRBV3-2) to TRBJ2-5; possibly TRBD1 for D (6 bases). Germline loops: CDR1 LGHDT, CDR2 YNNKEL (reference sequence). With 4 bases removed from V and 7 bases from J, the gap between germline ends came to 22 bases. The CDR3 loop spans 16 amino acids. The CDR3 DNA reads TGTGCCAGCAGCCGGAACCCAGGGGTCCTTCGGGGGACCCAGTACTTC. Amino acid sequence: CASSRNPGVLRGTQYF.

V is TRBV7-2 and J is TRBJ2-1; 8 bases are shared with TRBD1. V dropped 1 base and J dropped 6; count of bases not matched to a gene: 5. In germline, CDR1 is SGHTA, CDR2 FQGNSA. This CDR3 has 15 residues. CDR3 nucleotides: TGTGCCAGCAGCTTAGTAGCAGGACAGGGCAATGAGCAGTTCTTC. This sequence encodes CASSLVAGQGNEQFF.

The chain uses TRBV19 and TRBJ1-1; no definite D call. Trimming left V 1 base short and J 4 bases short, with 13 bases between. Germline V gene lookup returns CDR1 LNHDA and CDR2 SQIVND (reference sequence). The CDR3 sequence is 15 residues long. CDR3: CASSIGTLGSTEAFF. The CDR3 DNA reads TGTGCCAGTAGTATAGGGACGTTGGGGAGCACTGAAGCTTTCTTT.

This clone was seen a handful of times. This sequence joins TRBV7-3 and TRBJ2-1; TRBD1 is a possible D gene (6 bases). The CDR3 totals 13 residues. Looked up from germline, CDR1 is SGHTA and CDR2 is FQGTGA. V gave up 2 bases and J gave up 9 bases, with 11 bases separating them. This CDR3 reads CASSLDRRSEQFF. The CDR3 DNA reads as TGTGCCAGCAGCTTAGACAGGCGCAGTGAGCAGTTCTTC.

The chain combines TRBV20-1 with TRBJ2-1, with D hard to call. The V gene's germline CDR1 is DFQATT and CDR2 SNEGSKA (reference sequence). V lost 4 bases and J lost 9, with 10 bases in between. The CDR3 sequence is 11 residues long. The CDR3 sequence is CSAIFGVEQFF. Here the CDR3 DNA reads TGCAGTGCTATTTTTGGAGTTGAGCAGTTCTTC.

The chain uses TRBV2 and TRBJ2-5, with D possibly being TRBD1 (5 bases). Germline CDR1 SNHLY, CDR2 FYNNEI. This CDR3 is 14 amino acids long. Between the trimmed V and J ends, which lost 6 bases and 4 bases, there was a span of 15 bases. The DNA of the CDR3 is TGTGCCAGCAGCAGGGTAGGCGTTGGAGAGACCCAGTACTTC. The encoded protein is CASSRVGVGETQYF.

This chain joins TRBV9 and TRBJ2-5; D perhaps matches TRBD2 (6 bases). Germline loops: CDR1 SGDLS, CDR2 YYNGEE. The CDR3 covers 18 residues. V was cut by 4 bases and J by 2 bases, with 24 bases left in between. The CDR3, as DNA: TGTGCCAGCAGCCCGAGACTCGTGATTAGCGGAAATCAAGAGACCCAGTACTTC. Protein: CASSPRLVISGNQETQYF.

V gene TRBV7-2 combines with J gene TRBJ1-6; D is unclear. CDR3 length: 15 residues. Trimming cost V 2 bases and J 9 bases, with 14 bases left between them. Germline-derived CDR1 and CDR2 are SGHTA and FQGNSA. CDR3 region: CASSLSSVGRSPLHF. The DNA of the CDR3 is TGTGCCAGCAGCTTATCCAGCGTTGGTCGTTCACCCCTCCACTTT. Full variable domain (remainder filled in from reference TRBV7-2 and TRBJ1-6): GAGVSQSPSNKVTEKGKDVELRCDPISGHTALYWYRQSLGQGLEFLIYFQGNSAPDKSGLPSDRFSAERTGGSVSTLTIQRTQQEDSAVYLCASSLSSVGRSPLHFGNGTRLTVT.

The genes are TRBV7-9 and TRBJ2-2; 9 bases line up with TRBD1. CDR1 and CDR2 from the germline V gene are SEHNR and FQNEAQ (reference sequence). The junction had 7 bases not matched to a gene; V was cut back by 6 bases and J by 8 bases. The CDR3 spans 14 residues. This CDR3 is CASRWDRESGELFF. The CDR3, as DNA: TGTGCCAGCAGGTGGGACAGGGAGTCTGGGGAGCTGTTTTTT.

The chain is built from TRBV5-1 and TRBJ2-2, with 7 positions matching TRBD1. The CDR3 runs to 16 residues. Germline CDR1 SGHRS, CDR2 YFSETQ. The trim removed 1 base at V and 0 bases at J, leaving 3 bases unmatched. The CDR3 sequence is CASSLRTGTNTGELFF. The CDR3 DNA sequence: TGCGCCAGCAGCTTGAGGACAGGCACGAACACCGGGGAGCTGTTTTTT.

The J gene is TRBJ1-1, the V gene TRBV11-2; TRBD1 matches at 8 bases. CDR3 length: 14 amino acids. Germline V gene lookup returns CDR1 SGHAT and CDR2 FQNNGV. Unmatched junction bases numbered 6, after V lost 4 bases and J lost 5 bases. CDR3 nucleotide sequence: TGTGCCAGCAGCTACGACAGGGGAGGGACTGAAGCTTTCTTT. Protein sequence: CASSYDRGGTEAFF. The complete variable domain, with remaining parts taken from reference TRBV11-2 and TRBJ1-1, reads EAGVAQSPRYKIIEKRQSVAFWCNPISGHATLYWYQQILGQGPKLLIQFQNNGVVDDSQLPKDRFSAERLKGVDSTLKIQPAKLEDSAVYLCASSYDRGGTEAFFGQGTRLTVV.

The rearrangement uses TRBV7-3 and TRBJ2-7, with a weak D call TRBD2 (6 bases). With 3 bases removed from V and 3 bases from J, the gap between germline ends came to 15 bases. The CDR3 covers 15 residues. Germline loops: CDR1 SGHTA, CDR2 FQGTGA. DNA of the CDR3: TGTGCCAGCAGCTTGGGGGGAAAGGGTTTCTACGAGCAGTACTTC. It yields the protein CASSLGGKGFYEQYF.

V gene TRBV14 combines with J gene TRBJ1-1; D is possibly TRBD1 (5 bases). The V gene lost 4 bases and the J gene lost 5 bases, with 20 bases spanning the gap. This CDR3 region has 16 residues. Germline CDR1 is SGHDN and CDR2 is FVKESK. In DNA, the CDR3 is TGTGCCAGCAGCCCCCGACCGTCAGGGAGGAGGACTGAAGCTTTCTTT. Its translation is CASSPRPSGRRTEAFF.

This clone turned up a few times. The V gene is TRBV2, the J gene TRBJ2-7; D might be TRBD2 (6 bases). The V end lost 0 bases, the J end lost 0 bases, and 9 bases lay between the germline ends. This CDR3 contains 15 residues. CDR1 is SNHLY and CDR2 is FYNNEI in the germline V gene. CDR3 amino acids: CASSEAGGFSYEQYF. The DNA of the CDR3 is TGTGCCAGCAGTGAAGCGGGAGGTTTCTCCTACGAGCAGTACTTC.

This clone was seen more than once but under ten times. The chain links TRBV7-7 to TRBJ2-1; 15 nucleotides agree with TRBD2. This CDR3 is 15 amino acids long. V lost 4 bases and J lost 8; bases outside the gene matches: 3. The germline CDR1 and CDR2 sequences are SSHAT and FNYEAQ (reference sequence). The CDR3 loop is CASSSGLAGGDEQFF. The CDR3, as DNA: TGTGCCAGCAGCTCCGGACTAGCGGGAGGGGATGAGCAGTTCTTC.

The V gene is TRBV18, the J gene TRBJ2-2, with D tentatively TRBD1 (5 bases). CDR1 is KGHSH, CDR2 LQKENI, per germline. V shed 5 bases and J shed 6 bases, with 13 bases lying between them. The CDR3 loop spans 14 amino acids. CDR3 in DNA: TGTGCCAGCTCATTGACAGCTAAGGCCGGGGAGCTGTTTTTT. Its protein product is CASSLTAKAGELFF. Combining the CDR3 with reference TRBV18 and TRBJ2-2 gives the whole variable domain NAGVMQNPRHLVRRRGQEARLRCSPMKGHSHVYWYRQLPEEGLKFMVYLQKENIIDESGMPKERFSAEFPKEGPSILRIQQVVRGDSAAYFCASSLTAKAGELFFGEGSRLTVL.

V and J are TRBV2 and TRBJ2-1; 8 bases line up with TRBD2. From germline, CDR1 is SNHLY and CDR2 FYNNEI. Trimming removed 6 bases from V and 0 bases from J; junction bases left unmatched: 4. There are 15 residues in the CDR3. The CDR3 sequence is CASRLAGGSYNEQFF. The CDR3 DNA reads as TGTGCCAGCAGACTTGCGGGAGGCTCCTACAATGAGCAGTTCTTC.

This sequence joins TRBV29-1 and TRBJ2-3; 8 bases align to TRBD1. This CDR3 comprises 14 residues. After removal of 7 bases from V and 6 bases from J, the junction contained 12 bases not matched to a gene. Germline V gene data show CDR1 as SQVTM and CDR2 as ANQGSEA. The CDR3 DNA sequence: TGCAGCGCCCGGCCGGGACAGGTATTCGATACGCAGTATTTT. Translated, it gives CSARPGQVFDTQYF.

The CDR3 loop is CASSSHPQGRGLQETQYF. The CDR3 nucleotides read TGTGCCAGCAGCTCCCACCCCCAGGGGCGAGGGTTACAAGAGACCCAGTACTTC. The chain couples TRBV5-4 to TRBJ2-5, with TRBD1 as a possible D gene (6 bases). Trimming stripped 3 bases from V and 2 bases from J, with 23 bases between. The CDR3 is made up of 18 amino acids. From germline, CDR1 is SGHNT and CDR2 YYREEE (reference sequence).

This clone was seen more than once but under ten times. This chain links TRBV5-1 with TRBJ2-7; TRBD1 matches 7 bases. The ends lost 4 bases at V and 3 bases at J; junction bases unmatched: 4. The V gene's germline CDR1 is SGHRS and CDR2 YFSETQ. The CDR3 loop spans 13 amino acids. The CDR3 is CASSIGQDYEQYF. The CDR3 bases are TGCGCCAGCAGCATAGGACAGGACTACGAGCAGTACTTC.